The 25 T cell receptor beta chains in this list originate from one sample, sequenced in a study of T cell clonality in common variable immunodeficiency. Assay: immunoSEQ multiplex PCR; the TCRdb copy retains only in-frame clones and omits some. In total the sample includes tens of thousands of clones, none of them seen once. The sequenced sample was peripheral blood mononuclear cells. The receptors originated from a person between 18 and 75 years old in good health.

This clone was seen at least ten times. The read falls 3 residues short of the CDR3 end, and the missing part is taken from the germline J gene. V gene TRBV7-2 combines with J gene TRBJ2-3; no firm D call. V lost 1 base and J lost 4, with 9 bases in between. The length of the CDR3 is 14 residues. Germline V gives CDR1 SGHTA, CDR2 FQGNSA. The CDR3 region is CASSLGLGPDTQYF. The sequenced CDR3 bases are TGTGCCAGCAGCTTAGGGTTGGGCCCAGATACG.

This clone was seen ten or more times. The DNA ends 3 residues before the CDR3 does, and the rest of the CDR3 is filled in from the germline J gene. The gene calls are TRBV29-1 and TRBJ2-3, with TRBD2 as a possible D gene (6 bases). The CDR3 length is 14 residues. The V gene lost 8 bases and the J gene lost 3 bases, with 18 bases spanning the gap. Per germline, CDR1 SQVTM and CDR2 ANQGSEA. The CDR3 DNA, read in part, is TGCAGCTTCAAACCCGGGACTTTTACAGATACG. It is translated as CSFKPGTFTDT. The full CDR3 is CSFKPGTFTDTQYF.

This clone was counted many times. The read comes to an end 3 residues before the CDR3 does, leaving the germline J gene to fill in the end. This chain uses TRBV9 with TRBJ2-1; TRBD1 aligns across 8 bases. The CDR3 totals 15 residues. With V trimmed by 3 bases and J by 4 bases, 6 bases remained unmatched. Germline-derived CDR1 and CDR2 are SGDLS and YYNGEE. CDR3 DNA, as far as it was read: TGTGCCAGCAGCGACCGGGACAGGAGTTACAATGAG. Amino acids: CASSDRDRSYNE. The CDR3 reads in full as CASSDRDRSYNEQFF.

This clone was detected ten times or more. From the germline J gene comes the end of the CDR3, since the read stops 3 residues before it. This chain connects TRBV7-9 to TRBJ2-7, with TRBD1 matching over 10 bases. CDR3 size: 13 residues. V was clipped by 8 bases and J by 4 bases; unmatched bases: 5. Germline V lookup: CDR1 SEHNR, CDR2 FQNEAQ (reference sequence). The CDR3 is CASGDRGPYEQYF. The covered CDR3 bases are TGTGCCAGCGGAGACAGGGGGCCGTACGAG.

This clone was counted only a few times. The CDR3 DNA, read in part, is TGTGCCAGCAGCCAAGAGGGGGGGAGCTCCTACGAG. This codes for CASSQEGGSSYE. The complete CDR3 sequence is CASSQEGGSSYEQYF. The V gene is TRBV7-8, the J gene TRBJ2-7; D is perhaps TRBD2 (7 bases). The CDR3 goes on 3 residues after the read ends, and that part is filled in from the germline J gene. This CDR3 region has 15 residues. The V and J ends lost 5 bases and 0 bases respectively, with 14 bases between them. Germline V gene data show CDR1 as SGHVS and CDR2 as FQNEAQ.

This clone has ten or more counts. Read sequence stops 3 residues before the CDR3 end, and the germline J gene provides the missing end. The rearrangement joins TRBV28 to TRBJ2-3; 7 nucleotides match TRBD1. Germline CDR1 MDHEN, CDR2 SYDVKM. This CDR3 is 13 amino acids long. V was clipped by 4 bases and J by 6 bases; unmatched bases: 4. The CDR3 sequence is CASSSRQGDTQYF. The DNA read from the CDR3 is TGTGCCAGCAGTTCCCGACAGGGTGATACG.

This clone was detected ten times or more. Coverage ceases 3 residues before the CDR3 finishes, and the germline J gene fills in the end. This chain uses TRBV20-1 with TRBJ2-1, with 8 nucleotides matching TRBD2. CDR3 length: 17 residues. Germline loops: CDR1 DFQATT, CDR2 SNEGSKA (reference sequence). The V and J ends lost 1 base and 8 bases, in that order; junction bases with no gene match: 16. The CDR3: CSARVGSGRGQLYEQFF. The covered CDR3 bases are TGCAGTGCTAGAGTCGGAAGCGGGAGAGGTCAATTATATGAG.

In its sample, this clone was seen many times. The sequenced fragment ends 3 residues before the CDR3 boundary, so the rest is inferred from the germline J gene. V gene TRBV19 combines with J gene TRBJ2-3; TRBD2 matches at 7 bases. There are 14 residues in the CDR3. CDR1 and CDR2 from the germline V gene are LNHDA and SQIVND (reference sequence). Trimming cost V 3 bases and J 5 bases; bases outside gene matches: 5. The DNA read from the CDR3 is TGTGCCAGTAGTATTGGGAGGGGTGGAGATACG. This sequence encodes CASSIGRGGDT. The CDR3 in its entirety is CASSIGRGGDTQYF.

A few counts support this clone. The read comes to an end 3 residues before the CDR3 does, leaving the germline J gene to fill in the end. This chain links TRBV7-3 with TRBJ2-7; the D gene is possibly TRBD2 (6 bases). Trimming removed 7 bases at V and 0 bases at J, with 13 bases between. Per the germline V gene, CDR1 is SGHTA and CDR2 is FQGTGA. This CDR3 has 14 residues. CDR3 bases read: TGTGCCAGCACCCCCTCGGGGGACTCCTACGAG. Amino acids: CASTPSGDSYE. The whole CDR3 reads CASTPSGDSYEQYF.

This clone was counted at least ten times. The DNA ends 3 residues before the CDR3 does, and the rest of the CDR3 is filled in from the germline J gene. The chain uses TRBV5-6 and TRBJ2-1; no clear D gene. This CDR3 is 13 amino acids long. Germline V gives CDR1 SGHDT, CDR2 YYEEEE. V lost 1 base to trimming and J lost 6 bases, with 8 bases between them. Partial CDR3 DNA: TGTGCCAGCAGCTTGCGGCGGTTCAATGAG. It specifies CASSLRRFNE. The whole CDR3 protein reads CASSLRRFNEQFF.

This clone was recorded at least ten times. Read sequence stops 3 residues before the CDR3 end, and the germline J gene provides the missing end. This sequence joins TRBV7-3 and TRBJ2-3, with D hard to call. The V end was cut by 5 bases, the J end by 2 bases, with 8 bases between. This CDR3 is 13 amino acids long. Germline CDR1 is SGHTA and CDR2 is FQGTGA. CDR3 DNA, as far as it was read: TGTGCCAGCAGCCTCACAATCACAGATACG. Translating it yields CASSLTITDT. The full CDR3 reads CASSLTITDTQYF.

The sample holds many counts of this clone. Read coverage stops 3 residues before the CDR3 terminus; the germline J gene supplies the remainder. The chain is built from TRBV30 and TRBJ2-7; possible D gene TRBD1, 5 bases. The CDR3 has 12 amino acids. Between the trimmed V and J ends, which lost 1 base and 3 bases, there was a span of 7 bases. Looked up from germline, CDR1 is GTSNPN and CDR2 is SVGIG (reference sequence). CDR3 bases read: TGTGCCTGGAGTGGGACAAACTACGAG. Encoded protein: CAWSGTNYE. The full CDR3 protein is CAWSGTNYEQYF.

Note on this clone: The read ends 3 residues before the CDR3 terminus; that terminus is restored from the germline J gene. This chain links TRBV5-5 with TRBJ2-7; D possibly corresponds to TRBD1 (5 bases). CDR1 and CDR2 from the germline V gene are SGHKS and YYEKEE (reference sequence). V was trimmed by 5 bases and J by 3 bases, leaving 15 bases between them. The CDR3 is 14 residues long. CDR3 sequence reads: CASSPDRHFYEQYF. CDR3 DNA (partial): TGTGCCAGCAGTCCCGACAGACATTTCTACGAG. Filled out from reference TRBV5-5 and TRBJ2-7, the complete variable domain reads DAGVTQSPTHLIKTRGQQVTLRCSPISGHKSVSWYQQVLGQGPQFIFQYYEKEERGRGNFPDRFSARQFPNYSSELNVNALLLGDSALYLCASSPDRHFYEQYFGPGTRLTVT.

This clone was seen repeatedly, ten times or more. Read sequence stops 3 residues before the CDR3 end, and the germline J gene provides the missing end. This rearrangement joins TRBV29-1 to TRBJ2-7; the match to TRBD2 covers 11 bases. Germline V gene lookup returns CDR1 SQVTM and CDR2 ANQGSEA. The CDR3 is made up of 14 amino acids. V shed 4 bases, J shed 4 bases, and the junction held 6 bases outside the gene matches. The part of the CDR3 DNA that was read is TGCAGCGTTGTAGGCACTAGCGGGAGTTACGAG. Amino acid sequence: CSVVGTSGSYE. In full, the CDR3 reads CSVVGTSGSYEQYF.

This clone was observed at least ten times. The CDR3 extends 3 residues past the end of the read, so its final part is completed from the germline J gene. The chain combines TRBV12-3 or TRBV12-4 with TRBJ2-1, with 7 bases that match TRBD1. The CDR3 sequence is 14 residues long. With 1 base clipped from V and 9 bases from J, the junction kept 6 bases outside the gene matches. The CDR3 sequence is CASSLVEGAGEQFF. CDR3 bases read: TGTGCCAGCAGTTTAGTTGAGGGGGCAGGTGAG.

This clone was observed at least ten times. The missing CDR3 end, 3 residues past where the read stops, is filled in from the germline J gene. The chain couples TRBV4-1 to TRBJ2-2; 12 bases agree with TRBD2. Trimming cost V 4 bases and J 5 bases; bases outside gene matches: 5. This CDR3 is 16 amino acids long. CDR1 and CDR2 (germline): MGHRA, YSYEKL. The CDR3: CASSPGLAGKTGELFF. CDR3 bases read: TGCGCCAGCAGCCCCGGACTAGCGGGAAAAACCGGGGAG.

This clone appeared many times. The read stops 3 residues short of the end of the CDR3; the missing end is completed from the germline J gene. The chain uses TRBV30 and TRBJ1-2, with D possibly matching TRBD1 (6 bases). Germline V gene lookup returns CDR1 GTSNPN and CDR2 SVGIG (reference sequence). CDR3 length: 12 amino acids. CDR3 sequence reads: CAWNGGGRGYTF. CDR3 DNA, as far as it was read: TGTGCCTGGAATGGGGGGGGGCGAGGC. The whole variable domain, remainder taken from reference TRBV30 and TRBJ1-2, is SQTIHQWPATLVQPVGSPLSLECTVEGTSNPNLYWYRQAAGRGLQLLFYSVGIGQISSEVPQNLSASRPQDRQFILSSKKLLLSDSGFYLCAWNGGGRGYTFGSGTRLTVV.

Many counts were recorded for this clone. The CDR3 bases that were read are TGCGCCAGCAGCCTGACAGGGGCCAACGTC. Translated: CASSLTGANV. The whole CDR3 protein is CASSLTGANVLTF. The chain combines TRBV5-1 with TRBJ2-6; D gene uncertain. The CDR3 is cut off 3 residues early in the read; its end comes from the germline J gene. The CDR3 extends over 13 amino acids. V lost 4 bases, J lost 4 bases, and 6 bases lay in between. Germline CDR1 reads SGHRS; CDR2 reads YFSETQ.

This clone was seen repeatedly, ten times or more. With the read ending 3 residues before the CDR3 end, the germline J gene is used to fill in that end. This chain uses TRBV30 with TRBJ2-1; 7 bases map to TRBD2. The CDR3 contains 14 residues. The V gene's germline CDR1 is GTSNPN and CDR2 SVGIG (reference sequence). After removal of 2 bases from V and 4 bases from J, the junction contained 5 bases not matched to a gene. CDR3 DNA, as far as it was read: TGTGCCTGGAGTTATTCTAGCGGATACAATGAG. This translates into CAWSYSSGYNE. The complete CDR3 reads CAWSYSSGYNEQFF.

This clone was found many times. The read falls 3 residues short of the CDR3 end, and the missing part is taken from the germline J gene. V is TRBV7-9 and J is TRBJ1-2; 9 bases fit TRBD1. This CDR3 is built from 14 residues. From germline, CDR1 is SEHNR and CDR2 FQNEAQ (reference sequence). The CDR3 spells CASSLAGTGNSYTF. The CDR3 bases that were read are TGTGCCAGCAGCTTAGCTGGGACAGGGAATAGC.

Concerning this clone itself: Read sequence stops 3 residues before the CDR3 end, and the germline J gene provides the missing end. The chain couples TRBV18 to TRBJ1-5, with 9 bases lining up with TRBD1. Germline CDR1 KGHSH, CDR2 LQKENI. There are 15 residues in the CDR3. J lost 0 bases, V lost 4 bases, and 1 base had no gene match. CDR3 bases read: TGTGCCAGCTCACAACAGGGGGCTAGCAATCAGCCC. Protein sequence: CASSQQGASNQP. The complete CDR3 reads CASSQQGASNQPQHF.

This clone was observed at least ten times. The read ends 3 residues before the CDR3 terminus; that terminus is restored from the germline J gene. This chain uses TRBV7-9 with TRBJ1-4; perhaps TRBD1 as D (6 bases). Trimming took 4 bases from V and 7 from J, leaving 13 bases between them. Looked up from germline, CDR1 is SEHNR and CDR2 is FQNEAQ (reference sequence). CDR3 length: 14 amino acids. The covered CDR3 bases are TGTGCCAGCAGCTCACTCAGGGGAGGTGAAAAA. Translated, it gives CASSSLRGGEK. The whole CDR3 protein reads CASSSLRGGEKLFF.

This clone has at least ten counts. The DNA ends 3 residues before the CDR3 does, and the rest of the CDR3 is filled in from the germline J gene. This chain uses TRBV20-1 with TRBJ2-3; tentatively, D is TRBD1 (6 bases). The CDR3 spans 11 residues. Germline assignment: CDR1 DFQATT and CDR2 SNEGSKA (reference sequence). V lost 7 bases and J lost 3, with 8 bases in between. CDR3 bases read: TGCAGTGTTACAGGGACAGATACG. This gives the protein CSVTGTDT. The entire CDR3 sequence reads CSVTGTDTQYF.

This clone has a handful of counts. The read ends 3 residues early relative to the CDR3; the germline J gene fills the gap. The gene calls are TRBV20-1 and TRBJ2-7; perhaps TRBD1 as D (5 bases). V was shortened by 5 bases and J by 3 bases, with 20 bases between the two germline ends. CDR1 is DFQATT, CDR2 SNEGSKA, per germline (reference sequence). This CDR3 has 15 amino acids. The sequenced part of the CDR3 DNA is TGCAGTGCTGCCCAACAGGATAAAAGATTCTACGAG. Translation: CSAAQQDKRFYE. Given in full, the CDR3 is CSAAQQDKRFYEQYF.

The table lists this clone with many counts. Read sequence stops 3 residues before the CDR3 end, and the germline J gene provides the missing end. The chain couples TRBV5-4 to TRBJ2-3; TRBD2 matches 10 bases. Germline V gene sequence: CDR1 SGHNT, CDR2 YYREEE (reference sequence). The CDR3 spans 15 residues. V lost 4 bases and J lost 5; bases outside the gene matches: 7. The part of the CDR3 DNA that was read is TGTGCCAGCAGCAAACCGGGACTAGCGAAAGATACG. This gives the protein CASSKPGLAKDT. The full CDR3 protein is CASSKPGLAKDTQYF.